The text below deals with one TCR beta chain. Germline V gene sequence: CDR1 WNHNN, CDR2 SYGVQD (reference sequence). CDR3 size: 13 residues. V was shortened by 5 bases and J by 6 bases, with 10 bases between the two germline ends. This sample stems from a study of shared clonotypes between healthy human individuals. The method was immunoSEQ multiplex PCR; TCRdb's version includes in-frame clones alone and lacks a portion of them. Found here are nearly 1,000,000 clones, 76% of them singletons; the top ten hold nearly 1.5%. The sequencing input was memory CD4+ T cells sorted from blood. The subset was: CD45RA-negative fraction. The chain combines TRBV10-1 with TRBJ2-2, with a possible D match to TRBD1 (6 bases). This receptor was taken from a man aged 18-30 years in good health. The CDR3 bases are TGCGCCAGCAGTACAGGGAAGTCCGGGGAGCTGTTTTTT. Its protein product is CASSTGKSGELFF.